This TCR beta chain was profiled in a study of early T cells in non-severe SARS-CoV-2 infection. Overall study: With bulk RNA from unsorted whole blood as input, sequencing yielded unpaired chains.

In the library, individual cDNA molecules carried attached unique molecular identifiers. TCRdb re-called the 5' RACE reads with MiXCR, one entry per CDR3 protein. The top ten hold 1.1% of the sample, which has tens of thousands of distinct CDR3 sequences, roughly 13% seen once. Germline V gene data show CDR1 as SEHNR and CDR2 as FQNEAQ (reference sequence). The CDR3 is 14 residues long. Trimming left V 5 bases short and J 1 base short, with 11 bases between. Broader study findings: VDJdb-based matching was biased toward anti-spike CD8 responses and missed private and CD4 specificities.

The sample holds a few counts of this clonotype. The antigen remains undetermined. What was sequenced was whole blood. This clonotype was obtained from an adult who was a healthcare worker with PCR-confirmed SARS-CoV-2 infection or an uninfected control (not recorded which). This rearrangement joins TRBV7-9 to TRBJ1-1; no reliable D call. CDR3 in DNA: TGTGCCAGCAGCCACTACACGGAGAACACTGAAGCTTTCTTT. It yields the protein CASSHYTENTEAFF. The full variable domain, in which reference TRBV7-9 and TRBJ1-1 provide the parts outside the CDR3, is DTGVSQNPRHKITKRGQNVTFRCDPISEHNRLYWYRQTLGQGPEFLTYFQNEAQLEKSRLLSDRFSAERPKGSFSTLEIQRTEQGDSAMYLCASSHYTENTEAFFGQGTRLTVV.